The rows below give T cell receptor beta chains drawn from one sample of a study of identical twins. From the 5' RACE reads, TCRdb called clonotypes with MiXCR, one entry per CDR3 protein. This table holds under 900,000 distinct CDR3 sequences, about 20% found once. This same sample was also part of a study on T cells expressing NK-cell markers.

The specimen was PBMCs. These receptors were obtained from a woman aged 18-29 years in good health. CDR3s include the opening cysteine and the closing phenylalanine or tryptophan. Fields, in order: J gene, V gene, clone size, D gene, CDR3 DNA, CDR3 protein. The D gene is left open where the match is weak. Clone size is shown for a subset of rows, as once, few, many or a class of expanded clone.

j_call: TRBJ2-7
v_call: TRBV20-1
clone_size: few
d_call: TRBD2
cdr3_nt: TGCAGTGCTAGAGATCCGGGGGGGCAACCCTACGAGCAGTACTTC
cdr3_aa: CSARDPGGQPYEQYF

j_call: TRBJ2-3
v_call: TRBV20-1
clone_size: many
d_call: NA
cdr3_nt: TGCAGTGCTAGAGGCGGAGATACGCAGTATTTT
cdr3_aa: CSARGGDTQYF

j_call: TRBJ2-3
v_call: TRBV29-1
clone_size: NA
d_call: NA
cdr3_nt: TGCAGCGTCCGCGGACTGTACACAGATACGCAGTATTTT
cdr3_aa: CSVRGLYTDTQYF

j_call: TRBJ1-2
v_call: TRBV12-3/TRBV12-4
clone_size: many
d_call: TRBD1
cdr3_nt: TGTGCCAGCAGCCCGGGACAGTTCTATGGCTACACCTTC
cdr3_aa: CASSPGQFYGYTF

j_call: TRBJ2-1
v_call: TRBV20-1
clone_size: NA
d_call: NA
cdr3_nt: TGCAGTGCTAGAGATAACGATGAGCAGTTCTTC
cdr3_aa: CSARDNDEQFF

j_call: TRBJ2-5
v_call: TRBV5-8
clone_size: NA
d_call: NA
cdr3_nt: TGTGCCAGCAGCTTGGCCGTAGCGGCTAGGTCAGAGACCCAGTACTTC
cdr3_aa: CASSLAVAARSETQYF

j_call: TRBJ1-1
v_call: TRBV7-3
clone_size: few
d_call: NA
cdr3_nt: TGTGCCAGCAGCTTAAACGGTTTCATCGACTCTGAAGCTTTCTTT
cdr3_aa: CASSLNGFIDSEAFF

j_call: TRBJ2-5
v_call: TRBV7-9
clone_size: NA
d_call: NA
cdr3_nt: TGTGCCAGCAGCCCCGGGACTGGGGGGCCCCAAGAGACCCAGTACTTC
cdr3_aa: CASSPGTGGPQETQYF

j_call: TRBJ2-7
v_call: TRBV6-5
clone_size: once
d_call: TRBD2
cdr3_nt: TGTGCCAGCAGTTACTCAGGTAGCGGGAGGGCCGGGGAGCAGTACTTC
cdr3_aa: CASSYSGSGRAGEQYF

j_call: TRBJ2-3
v_call: TRBV7-8
clone_size: NA
d_call: TRBD2
cdr3_nt: TGTGCCAGCGGCTCCGGGACTAGCGGGAGAGGTACGCAGTATTTT
cdr3_aa: CASGSGTSGRGTQYF

j_call: TRBJ2-1
v_call: TRBV27
clone_size: NA
d_call: TRBD2
cdr3_nt: TGTGCCAGCAGTTGGGGACTAGCGGGATCTGAGCAGTTCTTC
cdr3_aa: CASSWGLAGSEQFF

j_call: TRBJ2-3
v_call: TRBV10-3
clone_size: NA
d_call: NA
cdr3_nt: TGTGCCATCAGAGAACAGGGAGATACGCAGTATTTT
cdr3_aa: CAIREQGDTQYF

j_call: TRBJ1-4
v_call: TRBV3-1
clone_size: NA
d_call: NA
cdr3_nt: TGTGCCAGCAGCTTACGACATGAAAAACTGTTTTTT
cdr3_aa: CASSLRHEKLFF

j_call: TRBJ1-1
v_call: TRBV6-2/TRBV6-3
clone_size: few
d_call: NA
cdr3_nt: TGTGCCAGCAGGATTAAGATGGTATTCACTGAAGCTTTCTTT
cdr3_aa: CASRIKMVFTEAFF

j_call: TRBJ1-2
v_call: TRBV29-1
clone_size: NA
d_call: NA
cdr3_nt: TGCAGCGTTGTCGGTCCCACGGGAGGCTATGGCTACACCTTC
cdr3_aa: CSVVGPTGGYGYTF

j_call: TRBJ1-3
v_call: TRBV6-1
clone_size: few
d_call: TRBD1
cdr3_nt: TGTGCCAGCCGCAGCAGGGGGGTGTCTGGAAACACCATATATTTT
cdr3_aa: CASRSRGVSGNTIYF

j_call: TRBJ1-4
v_call: TRBV29-1
clone_size: NA
d_call: NA
cdr3_nt: TGCAGCGGCCGTTGGGCGGATGAAAAACTGTTTTTT
cdr3_aa: CSGRWADEKLFF

j_call: TRBJ1-5
v_call: TRBV20-1
clone_size: NA
d_call: NA
cdr3_nt: TGCAGTGCTCCCGGGGAATTTAATCAGCCCCAGCATTTT
cdr3_aa: CSAPGEFNQPQHF

j_call: TRBJ2-1
v_call: TRBV20-1
clone_size: few
d_call: TRBD2
cdr3_nt: TGCAGTGCTGGCCTACTCCGACTAGCGGGAGAGGTTGAGCAGTTCTTC
cdr3_aa: CSAGLLRLAGEVEQFF

j_call: TRBJ1-2
v_call: TRBV12-3/TRBV12-4
clone_size: NA
d_call: NA
cdr3_nt: TGTGCCAGCAGTCCGCCCGGACAAGCCTATGGCTACACCTTC
cdr3_aa: CASSPPGQAYGYTF

j_call: TRBJ2-7
v_call: TRBV20-1
clone_size: few
d_call: NA
cdr3_nt: TGCAGTGCCGTTCGGACGCTTGCCTACGAGCAGTACTTC
cdr3_aa: CSAVRTLAYEQYF

j_call: TRBJ1-1
v_call: TRBV5-1
clone_size: NA
d_call: NA
cdr3_nt: TGCGCCAGCAGCTTGGCAGCCGCAGACTGGACTGAAGCTTTCTTT
cdr3_aa: CASSLAAADWTEAFF

j_call: TRBJ2-7
v_call: TRBV12-3/TRBV12-4
clone_size: NA
d_call: TRBD1
cdr3_nt: TGTGCCAGCAGTCCCCAACAGGGGATTGAGCACGAGCAGTACTTC
cdr3_aa: CASSPQQGIEHEQYF

j_call: TRBJ1-2
v_call: TRBV23-1
clone_size: NA
d_call: NA
cdr3_nt: TGCGCCAGCAGTCGGAATGGCTACACCTTC
cdr3_aa: CASSRNGYTF

j_call: TRBJ2-2
v_call: TRBV12-3/TRBV12-4
clone_size: NA
d_call: NA
cdr3_nt: TGTGCCAGCAGCCCCGGAAGCGGCGGGGAGCTGTTTTTT
cdr3_aa: CASSPGSGGELFF

j_call: TRBJ2-3
v_call: TRBV20-1
clone_size: NA
d_call: NA
cdr3_nt: TGCAGTGCTAGATTACCCAGAGGTACAGATACGCAGTATTTT
cdr3_aa: CSARLPRGTDTQYF

j_call: TRBJ2-5
v_call: TRBV29-1
clone_size: NA
d_call: NA
cdr3_nt: TGCAGCGTTGAATATCCAGGGGAGACCCAGTACTTC
cdr3_aa: CSVEYPGETQYF

j_call: TRBJ2-3
v_call: TRBV5-6
clone_size: few
d_call: NA
cdr3_nt: TGTGCCAGCAGCTTGGAGCGGCTAGCTGAGGCAGATACGCAGTATTTT
cdr3_aa: CASSLERLAEADTQYF

j_call: TRBJ2-5
v_call: TRBV12-3/TRBV12-4
clone_size: few
d_call: TRBD1
cdr3_nt: TGTGCCAGCAGTAAGACAGGGCCAGAGACCCAGTACTTC
cdr3_aa: CASSKTGPETQYF

j_call: TRBJ2-1
v_call: TRBV29-1
clone_size: NA
d_call: NA
cdr3_nt: TGCAGCGTTGAATTGGCCTACAATGAGCAGTTCTTC
cdr3_aa: CSVELAYNEQFF

j_call: TRBJ2-1
v_call: TRBV20-1
clone_size: few
d_call: TRBD2
cdr3_nt: TGCAGTGCTAGAGAAAGGGGTAAGGGACTAGTCAAGGATGAGCAGTTCTTC
cdr3_aa: CSARERGKGLVKDEQFF

j_call: TRBJ2-5
v_call: TRBV27
clone_size: NA
d_call: TRBD1
cdr3_nt: TGTGCCAGCAGACGGACAGGTCCAGAGACCCAGTACTTC
cdr3_aa: CASRRTGPETQYF

j_call: TRBJ1-2
v_call: TRBV6-5
clone_size: few
d_call: NA
cdr3_nt: TGTGCCAGCAGATTTACTACCCAGGGGAAGGGGTATGGCTACACCTTC
cdr3_aa: CASRFTTQGKGYGYTF

j_call: TRBJ2-3
v_call: TRBV4-1
clone_size: NA
d_call: NA
cdr3_nt: TGCGCCAGCAGCCAAGCGGGACCCCTTAGGGATACGCAGTATTTT
cdr3_aa: CASSQAGPLRDTQYF

j_call: TRBJ2-7
v_call: TRBV5-5
clone_size: NA
d_call: NA
cdr3_nt: TGTGCCAGCAGCTTGCACCGCAGCTCCTACGAGCAGTACTTC
cdr3_aa: CASSLHRSSYEQYF

j_call: TRBJ2-3
v_call: TRBV10-3
clone_size: few
d_call: NA
cdr3_nt: TGTGCCATCAGTGATTATGGGGCTTCTGGCACAGATACGCAGTATTTT
cdr3_aa: CAISDYGASGTDTQYF

j_call: TRBJ2-7
v_call: TRBV7-9
clone_size: NA
d_call: TRBD2
cdr3_nt: TGTGCCAGCAGCTTAGCAGCGGGGACCCGGGACGAGCAGTACTTC
cdr3_aa: CASSLAAGTRDEQYF

j_call: TRBJ2-5
v_call: TRBV20-1
clone_size: NA
d_call: NA
cdr3_nt: TGCAGTGCCCCACGGCTAGCGCCTCAAGAGACCCAGTACTTC
cdr3_aa: CSAPRLAPQETQYF

j_call: TRBJ1-1
v_call: TRBV5-1
clone_size: many
d_call: NA
cdr3_nt: TGTGCCAGCAGCGGACAGATGAACACTGAAGCTTTCTTT
cdr3_aa: CASSGQMNTEAFF

j_call: TRBJ2-7
v_call: TRBV20-1
clone_size: few
d_call: NA
cdr3_nt: TGCAGTGCTATCCGAGGGTACGAGCAGTACTTC
cdr3_aa: CSAIRGYEQYF

j_call: TRBJ2-1
v_call: TRBV19
clone_size: few
d_call: NA
cdr3_nt: TGTGCCAGTAGTATCTTTTTTGCGTACAGCTCCTACAATGAGCAGTTCTTC
cdr3_aa: CASSIFFAYSSYNEQFF

j_call: TRBJ2-2
v_call: TRBV11-3
clone_size: NA
d_call: NA
cdr3_nt: TGTGCCAGCAGCCCGACCCTTTCGGACACCGGGGAGCTGTTTTTT
cdr3_aa: CASSPTLSDTGELFF

j_call: TRBJ1-5
v_call: TRBV6-5
clone_size: many
d_call: NA
cdr3_nt: TGTGCCAGCTCCCGAGAGGGTCAGCCCCAGCATTTT
cdr3_aa: CASSREGQPQHF

j_call: TRBJ1-2
v_call: TRBV7-2
clone_size: NA
d_call: NA
cdr3_nt: TGTGCCAGCAGCGTCCAAACCTGGGTGGGAGACTATGGCTACACCTTC
cdr3_aa: CASSVQTWVGDYGYTF

j_call: TRBJ2-7
v_call: TRBV5-1
clone_size: few
d_call: TRBD2
cdr3_nt: TGCGCCAGCAGCTTGACAGCGGGGGCCCCTGATTTATACGAGCAGTACTTC
cdr3_aa: CASSLTAGAPDLYEQYF

j_call: TRBJ2-1
v_call: TRBV12-3/TRBV12-4
clone_size: few
d_call: TRBD2
cdr3_nt: TGTGCCAGCAACTACCGGGAGGCTAGTATTGAGGAGCAGTTCTTC
cdr3_aa: CASNYREASIEEQFF

j_call: TRBJ2-1
v_call: TRBV12-3/TRBV12-4
clone_size: NA
d_call: NA
cdr3_nt: TGTGCCAGCAGTTTCAGAGTGACAGACTTCTCCGAGCAGTTCTTC
cdr3_aa: CASSFRVTDFSEQFF